These 19 T cell receptor beta chains came from one sample sequenced in a study of CD8 T cells in Susac syndrome. A quantity of roughly 0.5 to 1 ug RNA underwent reverse transcription using random hexamers. MiXCR, applied by TCRdb to the immunoSEQ multiplex PCR reads, yields one record per CDR3 protein. Counted here are under 200,000 distinct CDR3 sequences, 90% to 95% occurring once; the ten biggest clones make up 0.12%. The sequencing input was CD4+ T cells from PBMCs. The receptors originated from a human donor with Susac syndrome.

This chain connects TRBV18 to TRBJ1-1; perhaps TRBD1 as D (5 bases). Per the germline V gene, CDR1 is KGHSH and CDR2 is LQKENI. The CDR3 loop spans 15 amino acids. Trimming took off 6 bases at V and 1 base at J, with 15 bases between the two ends. The DNA of the CDR3 is TGTGCCAGCTCGCCCGGGACCGTCTGGAACACTGAAGCTTTCTTT. It yields the protein CASSPGTVWNTEAFF.

Here the CDR3 DNA reads TGTGCCAGCAGTCGGGACAGGGATTCACCCCTCCACTTT. Amino acids: CASSRDRDSPLHF. This chain links TRBV27 with TRBJ1-6; TRBD1 agrees at 9 bases. The CDR3 runs 13 residues. V trimming: 5 bases; J trimming: 8 bases; junction bases outside the gene matches: 1. Germline CDR1 and CDR2: MNHEY and SMNVEV (reference sequence).

The genes are TRBV2 and TRBJ2-1; TRBD2 matches at 9 bases. After removal of 3 bases from V and 5 bases from J, the junction contained 5 bases not matched to a gene. The V gene's germline CDR1 is SNHLY and CDR2 FYNNEI. CDR3 size: 15 residues. The CDR3 region is CASSDISGGDNEQFF. Here the CDR3 DNA reads TGTGCCAGCAGTGATATTAGCGGGGGCGACAATGAGCAGTTCTTC.

The rearrangement links TRBV5-6 to TRBJ1-1; 11 positions agree with TRBD1. Germline CDR1 reads SGHDT; CDR2 reads YYEEEE. There are 16 residues in the CDR3. The junction had 7 bases not matched to a gene; V was cut back by 2 bases and J by 4 bases. The CDR3 protein is CASSLRTGGKGTEAFF. CDR3 nucleotides: TGTGCCAGCAGCTTACGGACAGGGGGCAAGGGCACTGAAGCTTTCTTT.

This rearrangement joins TRBV12-3 or TRBV12-4 to TRBJ1-4; D gene unclear. V was pared by 6 bases and J by 7 bases, with 15 bases between. This CDR3 has 14 residues. The CDR3 DNA reads TGTGCCAGCAGACCTCACGGGTCGGGTGAAAAACTGTTTTTT. It translates to CASRPHGSGEKLFF.

This chain connects TRBV20-1 to TRBJ1-6; TRBD1 matches 11 bases. Germline CDR1 reads DFQATT; CDR2 reads SNEGSKA (reference sequence). The CDR3 has 13 amino acids. J lost 9 bases, V lost 7 bases, and 5 bases had no gene match. Here the CDR3 DNA reads TGCAGTGTCCCGGGACAGGGGGTTTCACCCCTCCACTTT. Translated, it gives CSVPGQGVSPLHF.

V is TRBV20-1 and J is TRBJ2-1, with 16 bases that match TRBD2. Germline loops: CDR1 DFQATT, CDR2 SNEGSKA (reference sequence). V gave up 7 bases and J gave up 7 bases; unmatched junction bases: 4. There are 14 residues in the CDR3. The CDR3 loop is CSVGTSGGANEQFF. CDR3 coding DNA: TGCAGTGTGGGGACTAGCGGGGGGGCGAATGAGCAGTTCTTC.

The V and J genes are TRBV6-5 and TRBJ1-6, with D hard to call. This CDR3 is 13 amino acids long. The germline gives CDR1 MNHEY, CDR2 SVGAGI. The V gene lost 10 bases and the J gene lost 8 bases, with 15 bases spanning the gap. The CDR3 sequence: CATKSADYSPLHF. CDR3 bases: TGTGCCACCAAGTCGGCGGATTATTCACCCCTCCACTTT.

This chain uses TRBV19 with TRBJ2-5, with 9 bases aligning to TRBD2. Trimming cost V 5 bases and J 0 bases; bases outside gene matches: 7. This CDR3 contains 16 residues. Germline V gene data show CDR1 as LNHDA and CDR2 as SQIVND (reference sequence). CDR3 amino acids: CASSSISGGYQETQYF. The CDR3 nucleotides are TGTGCCAGTAGTTCAATCAGCGGGGGGTACCAAGAGACCCAGTACTTC. Full variable domain (missing parts from reference TRBV19 and TRBJ2-5): DGGITQSPKYLFRKEGQNVTLSCEQNLNHDAMYWYRQDPGQGLRLIYYSQIVNDFQKGDIAEGYSVSREKKESFPLTVTSAQKNPTAFYLCASSSISGGYQETQYFGPGTRLLVL.

The table lists this clonotype with a count of one. V gene TRBV11-2 combines with J gene TRBJ1-2, with a weak D call TRBD1 (5 bases). The length of the CDR3 is 13 residues. CDR1 is SGHAT and CDR2 is FQNNGV in the germline V gene. Trimming pared 4 bases from V and 8 bases from J, leaving 14 bases between. DNA of the CDR3: TGTGCCAGCAGCTCGGGGTTGGGGGAAGGCTACACCTTC. This encodes CASSSGLGEGYTF.

The V and J genes are TRBV7-2 and TRBJ2-1; D unclear. V lost 5 bases, J lost 8 bases, and 16 bases lay in between. CDR1 SGHTA and CDR2 FQGNSA come from the germline V gene. The CDR3 has 14 amino acids. The CDR3 region has the DNA TGTGCCAGCAGCCCCCTGATGCTCCGGGATGAGCAGTTCTTC. This encodes CASSPLMLRDEQFF.

This chain uses TRBV29-1 with TRBJ2-1; 10 bases align to TRBD2. This CDR3 comprises 13 residues. Germline assignment: CDR1 SQVTM and CDR2 ANQGSEA. V lost 4 bases and J lost 4; bases outside the gene matches: 1. The chain's CDR3 is CSVVAGGYNEQFF. The CDR3 DNA is TGCAGCGTTGTAGCGGGGGGTTACAATGAGCAGTTCTTC.

The rearrangement joins TRBV7-2 to TRBJ2-4; 7 bases line up with TRBD2. The germline V gene encodes CDR1 SGHTA and CDR2 FQGNSA. The CDR3 totals 17 residues. Unmatched junction bases numbered 10, after V lost 5 bases and J lost 0 bases. For the CDR3, the DNA is TGTGCCAGCAGCCCGGGTGGCGGCGGGGGAGCCAAAAACATTCAGTACTTC. It encodes CASSPGGGGGAKNIQYF. Complete variable domain (other parts from reference TRBV7-2 and TRBJ2-4): GAGVSQSPSNKVTEKGKDVELRCDPISGHTALYWYRQSLGQGLEFLIYFQGNSAPDKSGLPSDRFSAERTGGSVSTLTIQRTQQEDSAVYLCASSPGGGGGAKNIQYFGAGTRLSVL.

The chain employs TRBV7-2 and TRBJ1-1, with D unclear. The V gene's germline CDR1 is SGHTA and CDR2 FQGNSA. Trimming cost V 3 bases and J 1 base, with 12 bases left between them. This CDR3 contains 15 residues. In DNA form, the CDR3 reads TGTGCCAGCAGCTTTCATTTCGGAGGGAACACTGAAGCTTTCTTT. This sequence encodes CASSFHFGGNTEAFF.

V gene TRBV12-3 or TRBV12-4 combines with J gene TRBJ2-1, with 9 bases identical to TRBD1. V shed 3 bases, J shed 2 bases, and the junction held 2 bases outside the gene matches. There are 15 residues in the CDR3. CDR3 sequence (DNA): TGTGCCAGCAGTTTTACAGGGGGCGCCTACAATGAGCAGTTCTTC. Amino acids: CASSFTGGAYNEQFF.

The chain couples TRBV4-3 to TRBJ2-1; the match to TRBD1 covers 9 bases. V was clipped by 4 bases and J by 6 bases; unmatched bases: 10. The germline V gene encodes CDR1 LGHNA and CDR2 YSLEER. The CDR3 is 16 amino acids. CDR3 coding DNA: TGCGCCAGCAGCCGCTTACAGGGGGCGGCTCGCAATGAGCAGTTCTTC. Protein: CASSRLQGAARNEQFF.

V and J are TRBV5-1 and TRBJ1-2; the D is unclear. V shed 2 bases and J shed 7 bases, with 9 bases lying between them. CDR3 length: 12 amino acids. Germline V CDR1 and CDR2: SGHRS, YFSETQ. The CDR3 here is CASSFDIGGYTF. The DNA of the CDR3 is TGCGCCAGCAGCTTCGATATTGGTGGCTACACCTTC.

The J gene is TRBJ1-1, the V gene TRBV12-3 or TRBV12-4; tentative D call: TRBD1 (5 bases). Trimming stripped 5 bases from V and 3 bases from J, with 10 bases between. The CDR3 length is 13 residues. CDR3 sequence: CASSPWDDTEAFF. CDR3 in DNA: TGTGCCAGCAGTCCGTGGGACGACACTGAAGCTTTCTTT.

The DNA for the CDR3 is TGTGCCAGCAGTTTAGGCAGGGGTCTCGAAAAACTGTTTTTT. It encodes CASSLGRGLEKLFF. The chain has TRBV12-3 or TRBV12-4 and TRBJ1-4, with D perhaps TRBD1 (6 bases). Between the trimmed V and J ends, which lost 1 base and 8 bases, there was a span of 11 bases. The length of the CDR3 is 14 residues.